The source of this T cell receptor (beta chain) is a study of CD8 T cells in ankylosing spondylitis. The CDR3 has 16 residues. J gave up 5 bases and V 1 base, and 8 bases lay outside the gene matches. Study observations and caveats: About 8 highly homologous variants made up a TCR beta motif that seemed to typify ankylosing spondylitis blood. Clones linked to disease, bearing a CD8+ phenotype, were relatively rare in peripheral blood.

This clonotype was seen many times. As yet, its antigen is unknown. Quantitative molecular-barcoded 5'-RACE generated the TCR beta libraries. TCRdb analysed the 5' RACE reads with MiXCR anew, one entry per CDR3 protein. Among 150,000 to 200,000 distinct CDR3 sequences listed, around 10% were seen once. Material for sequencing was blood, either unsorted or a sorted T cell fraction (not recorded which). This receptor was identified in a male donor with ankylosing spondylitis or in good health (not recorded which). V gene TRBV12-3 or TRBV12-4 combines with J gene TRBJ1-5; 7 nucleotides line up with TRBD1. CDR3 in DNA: TGTGCCAGCAGTTTAGGCCTAGGTACAGGGGATCAGCCCCAGCATTTT. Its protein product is CASSLGLGTGDQPQHF.